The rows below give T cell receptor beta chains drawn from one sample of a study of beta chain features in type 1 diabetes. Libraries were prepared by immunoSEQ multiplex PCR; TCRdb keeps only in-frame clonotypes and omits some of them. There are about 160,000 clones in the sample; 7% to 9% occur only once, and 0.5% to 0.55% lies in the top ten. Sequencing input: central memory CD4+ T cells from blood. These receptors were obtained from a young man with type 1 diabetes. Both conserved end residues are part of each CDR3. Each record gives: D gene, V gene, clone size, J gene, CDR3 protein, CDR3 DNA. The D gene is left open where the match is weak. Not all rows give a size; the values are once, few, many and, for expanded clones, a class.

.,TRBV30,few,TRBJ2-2,CARMGVFGNTGELFF,TGTGCCCGTATGGGAGTTTTTGGGAACACCGGGGAGCTGTTTTTT
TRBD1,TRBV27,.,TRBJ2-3,CASSSTNRGREYF,TGTGCCAGCAGTTCGACGAACAGGGGGCGCGAGTATTTT
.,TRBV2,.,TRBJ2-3,CASSEKPTSTDTQYF,TGTGCCAGCAGTGAGAAACCAACTAGCACAGATACGCAGTATTTT
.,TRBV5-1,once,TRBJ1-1,CASSLEQRENTEAFF,TGCGCCAGCAGCTTGGAGCAGAGGGAGAACACTGAAGCTTTCTTT
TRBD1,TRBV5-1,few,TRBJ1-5,CASSRTGDSNQPQHF,TGCGCCAGCAGCCGGACAGGGGATAGCAATCAGCCCCAGCATTTT
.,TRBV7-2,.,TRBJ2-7,CASSSIPYGPTRQYF,TGTGCCAGCAGCTCCATCCCCTACGGTCCTACGAGGCAGTACTTC
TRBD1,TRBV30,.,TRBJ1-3,CASKTGAGNTIYF,TGTGCCTCAAAGACAGGGGCTGGAAACACCATATATTTT
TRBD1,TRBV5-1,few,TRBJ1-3,CASSLRQGAGNTIYF,TGCGCCAGCAGCTTGAGACAGGGGGCTGGAAACACCATATATTTT
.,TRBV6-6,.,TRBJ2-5,CASSYGPGAGGETQYF,TGTGCCAGCAGTTACGGCCCAGGGGCTGGTGGAGAGACCCAGTACTTC
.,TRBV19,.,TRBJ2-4,CASSMGAISYKNIQYF,TGTGCCAGTAGTATGGGAGCTATTTCCTACAAAAACATTCAGTACTTC
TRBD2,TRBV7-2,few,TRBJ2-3,CASSLAGTSGSTDTQYF,TGTGCCAGCAGCTTAGCAGGGACTAGCGGGAGCACAGATACGCAGTATTTT
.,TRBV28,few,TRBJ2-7,CASSSPGERGSVHEQYF,TGTGCCAGCAGTTCCCCCGGGGAGCGAGGGAGCGTCCACGAGCAGTACTTC
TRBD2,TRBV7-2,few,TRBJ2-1,CASSFPGGWNEQFF,TGTGCCAGCAGCTTCCCCGGGGGGTGGAATGAGCAGTTCTTC
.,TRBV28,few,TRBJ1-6,CASSFSSGSYNSPLHF,TGTGCCAGCAGTTTCAGCTCGGGTTCCTATAATTCACCCCTCCACTTT
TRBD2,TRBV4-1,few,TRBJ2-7,CASSQDWAGEVHEQYF,TGCGCCAGCAGCCAAGATTGGGCGGGGGAAGTCCACGAGCAGTACTTC
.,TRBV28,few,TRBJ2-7,CASSSTSRMGYEQYF,TGTGCCAGCAGCTCCACTAGCAGGATGGGCTACGAGCAGTACTTC
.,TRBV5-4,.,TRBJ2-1,CASSGGTYEQFF,TGTGCCAGCAGCGGAGGAACCTATGAGCAGTTCTTC
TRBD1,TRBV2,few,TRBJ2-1,CASSQSLRTGGLNEQFF,TGTGCCAGCAGTCAATCCCTCAGAACAGGGGGTCTCAATGAGCAGTTCTTC
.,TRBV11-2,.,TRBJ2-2,CASSLDQGGTANTGELFF,TGTGCCAGCAGCTTAGACCAAGGAGGGACAGCGAACACCGGGGAGCTGTTTTTT
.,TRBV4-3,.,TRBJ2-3,CASSQVTDSTDTQYF,TGCGCCAGCAGCCAAGTCACAGATAGCACAGATACGCAGTATTTT
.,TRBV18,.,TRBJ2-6,CASSPYTRGGEANVLTF,TGTGCCAGCTCACCATACACCAGAGGGGGAGAGGCCAACGTCCTGACTTTC
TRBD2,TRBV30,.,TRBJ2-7,CAWSSGGDYEQYF,TGTGCCTGGAGTAGCGGGGGGGACTACGAGCAGTACTTC
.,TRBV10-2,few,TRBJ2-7,CASSVTGSEQYF,TGCGCCAGCAGTGTAACAGGGAGCGAGCAGTACTTC
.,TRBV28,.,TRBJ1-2,CASKEGNMNYGYTF,TGTGCCAGCAAGGAGGGGAATATGAACTATGGCTACACCTTC
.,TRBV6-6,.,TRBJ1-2,CASSYPGLYGYTF,TGTGCCAGCAGTTACCCGGGTCTCTATGGCTACACCTTC
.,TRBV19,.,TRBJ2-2,CASSIHSLSNTGELFF,TGTGCCAGTAGTATACACAGCCTATCGAACACCGGGGAGCTGTTTTTT
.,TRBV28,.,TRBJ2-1,CASRPSNRVNEQFF,TGTGCCAGCAGACCTAGTAACAGGGTCAATGAGCAGTTCTTC
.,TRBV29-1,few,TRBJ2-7,CSVGELLLEQYF,TGCAGCGTTGGAGAGCTCCTACTCGAGCAGTACTTC
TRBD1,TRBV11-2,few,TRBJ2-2,CASSTQGATGELFF,TGTGCCAGCAGCACACAGGGGGCCACCGGGGAGCTGTTTTTT
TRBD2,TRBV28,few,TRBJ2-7,CASSLRGLAGEQYF,TGTGCCAGCAGTCTCCGGGGACTAGCGGGGGAGCAGTACTTC
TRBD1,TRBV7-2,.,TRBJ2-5,CASSSWRQGQETQYF,TGTGCCAGCAGCTCATGGAGACAGGGGCAAGAGACCCAGTACTTC
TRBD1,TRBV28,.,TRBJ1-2,CASSYNRGRDGYTF,TGTGCCAGCAGCTACAACAGGGGAAGAGATGGCTACACCTTC
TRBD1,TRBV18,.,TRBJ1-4,CASSPGTGAEKLFF,TGTGCCAGCTCACCTGGGACAGGGGCCGAAAAACTGTTTTTT
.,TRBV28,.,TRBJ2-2,CASTERLNTGELFF,TGTGCCAGCACTGAGCGTCTAAACACCGGGGAGCTGTTTTTT
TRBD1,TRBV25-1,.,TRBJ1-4,CASSASPGQGPSNEKLFF,TGTGCCAGCAGTGCGTCGCCAGGACAGGGGCCTTCGAATGAAAAACTGTTTTTT
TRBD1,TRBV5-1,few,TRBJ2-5,CASSSSTGAKTQYF,TGCGCCAGCAGCTCCTCGACAGGGGCGAAGACCCAGTACTTC
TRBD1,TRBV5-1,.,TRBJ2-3,CASKNQQGFSSDTQYF,TGCGCCAGCAAAAACCAACAGGGGTTCTCTTCAGATACGCAGTATTTT
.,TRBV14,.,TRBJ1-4,CASSQVFRGYQFF,TGTGCCAGCAGCCAAGTTTTTCGGGGGTACCAGTTTTTT
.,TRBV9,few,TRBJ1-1,CASSEDGKNTEAFF,TGTGCCAGCAGCGAGGACGGGAAAAACACTGAAGCTTTCTTT
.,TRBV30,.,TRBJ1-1,CAWSIEGGGTEAFF,TGTGCCTGGAGCATTGAGGGGGGGGGCACTGAAGCTTTCTTT
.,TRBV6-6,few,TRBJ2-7,CASSSGVEQYF,TGTGCCAGCAGTTCGGGAGTCGAGCAGTACTTC
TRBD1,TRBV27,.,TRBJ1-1,CASRSTGENTEAFF,TGTGCCAGCAGGTCGACAGGGGAGAACACTGAAGCTTTCTTT
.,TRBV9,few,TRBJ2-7,CASSVGATRTTYEQYF,TGTGCCAGCAGCGTAGGGGCCACTAGGACCACCTACGAGCAGTACTTC